This is a list of T cell receptor beta chains from one sample in a study of cytomegalovirus exposure and HLA in healthy donors. Profiling relied on immunoSEQ multiplex PCR, and the TCRdb table lists in-frame clones only, not all of them. The table records 210,000 or so clones, roughly four fifths of them present only once. The sample consisted of PBMCs. These receptor sequences come from a girl aged 5-17 years in good health and CMV-seronegative. Both conserved end residues are trimmed from each CDR3. A D gene is named only where the DNA matches it firmly.

>13|TRBD1|TRBV19
ASSKSYTGGSEAF
>17|TRBD1|TRBV27
ASSLYGQGAWRSNQPQH
>11|.|TRBV4-1
ASSLQDSYEQY
>12|TRBD1|TRBV28
ASRPGTAGNTIY
>10|.|TRBV15
ATSSPGYTQY
>12|.|TRBV11-2
VSSLSYVGTEAF
>14|TRBD2|TRBV9
ASSVESGGMSETQY
>17|TRBD1|TRBV29-1
SVVGSTGGEIANTGELF
>10|.|TRBV28
ASTTGTRGYT
>12|.|TRBV9
ASSPLGALHTQY
>11|.|TRBV9
ASSVERWDTQY
>14|.|TRBV7-2
ASSLLPGLTYNEQF
>12|.|TRBV4-3
ASSQDARSGAQH
>14|TRBD1|TRBV2
ASTNGGAWDSGELF
>15|TRBD2|TRBV27
ASSSLGLAGLGETQY
>14|.|TRBV2
ASSREAVSNNYGYT
>12|TRBD1|TRBV5-4
ASSITGVNTEAF
>16|.|TRBV18
ASSPPGGQGIMNTEAF
>11|.|TRBV30
ACNYRDNQPQH
>9|.|TRBV6-1
ASGWSGTQY
>14|TRBD1|TRBV19
ASSFRDRALNTEAF
>13|.|TRBV4-1
ASSQELRPNYGYT
>13|TRBD2|TRBV5-1
ASSFSGRGTDTQY
>10|.|TRBV28
ASSLFRVEQY
>12|.|TRBV18
ASSPGSSPNEQF
>14|TRBD1|TRBV7-2
ASSLVYRGPGNGYT
>13|TRBD1|TRBV28
ASNTGGPTNYGYT
>11|TRBD1|TRBV7-9
ASSSQGAGEAF